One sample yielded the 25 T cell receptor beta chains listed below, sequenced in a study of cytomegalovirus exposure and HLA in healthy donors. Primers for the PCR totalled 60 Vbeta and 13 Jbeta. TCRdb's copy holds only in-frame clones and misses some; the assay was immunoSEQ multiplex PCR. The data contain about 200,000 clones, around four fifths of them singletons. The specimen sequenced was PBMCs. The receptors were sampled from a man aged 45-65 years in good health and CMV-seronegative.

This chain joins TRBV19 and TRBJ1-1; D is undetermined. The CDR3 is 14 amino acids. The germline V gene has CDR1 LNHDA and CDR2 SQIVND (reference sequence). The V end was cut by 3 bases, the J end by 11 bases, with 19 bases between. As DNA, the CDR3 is TGTGCCAGTAGTATCTTCTCGTCTAACCCGTACGCTTTCTTT. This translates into CASSIFSSNPYAFF.

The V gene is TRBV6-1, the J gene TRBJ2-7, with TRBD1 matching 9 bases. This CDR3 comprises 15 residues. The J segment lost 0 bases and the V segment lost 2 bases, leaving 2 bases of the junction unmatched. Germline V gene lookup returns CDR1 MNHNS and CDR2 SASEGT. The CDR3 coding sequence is TGTGCCAGCAGTGAAAGGGACAGGGTCTCCTACGAGCAGTACTTC. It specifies CASSERDRVSYEQYF.

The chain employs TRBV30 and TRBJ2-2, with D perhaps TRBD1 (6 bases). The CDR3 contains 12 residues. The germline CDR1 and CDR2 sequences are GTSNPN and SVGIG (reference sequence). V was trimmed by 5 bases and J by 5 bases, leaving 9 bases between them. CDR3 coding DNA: TGTGCCTGGGGTACAGGGACCGGGGAGCTGTTTTTT. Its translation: CAWGTGTGELFF.

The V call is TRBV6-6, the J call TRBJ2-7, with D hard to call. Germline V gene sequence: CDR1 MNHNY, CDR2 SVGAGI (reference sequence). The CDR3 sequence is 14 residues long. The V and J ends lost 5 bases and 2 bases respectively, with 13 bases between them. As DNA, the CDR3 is TGTGCCAGCAGTCCCCGGGTAGGAACCTACGAGCAGTACTTC. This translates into CASSPRVGTYEQYF.

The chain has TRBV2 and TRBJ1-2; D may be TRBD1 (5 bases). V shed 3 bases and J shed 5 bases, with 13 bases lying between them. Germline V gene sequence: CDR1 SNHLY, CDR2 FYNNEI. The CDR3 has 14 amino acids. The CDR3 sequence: CASSDPGSWYGYTF. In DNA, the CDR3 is TGTGCCAGCAGTGACCCAGGGTCTTGGTATGGCTACACCTTC.

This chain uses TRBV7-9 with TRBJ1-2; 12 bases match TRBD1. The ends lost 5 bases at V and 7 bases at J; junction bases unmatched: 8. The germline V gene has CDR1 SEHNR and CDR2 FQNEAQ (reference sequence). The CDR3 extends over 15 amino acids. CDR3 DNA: TGTGCCAGCAGCACCCCGGGACAGGGGGCGGGTGGCTACACCTTC. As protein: CASSTPGQGAGGYTF.

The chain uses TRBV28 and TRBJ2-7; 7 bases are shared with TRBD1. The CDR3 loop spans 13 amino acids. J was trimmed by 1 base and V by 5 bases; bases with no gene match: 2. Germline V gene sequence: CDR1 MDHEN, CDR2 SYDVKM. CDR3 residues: CASSGDRSYEQYF. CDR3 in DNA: TGTGCCAGCAGTGGGGACAGATCCTACGAGCAGTACTTC.

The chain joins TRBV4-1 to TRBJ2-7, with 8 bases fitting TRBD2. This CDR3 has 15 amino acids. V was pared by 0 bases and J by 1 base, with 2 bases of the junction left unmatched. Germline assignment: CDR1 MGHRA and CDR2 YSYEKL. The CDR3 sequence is CASSQDPGGSYEQYF. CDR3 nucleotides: TGCGCCAGCAGCCAAGACCCGGGAGGGTCCTACGAGCAGTACTTC.

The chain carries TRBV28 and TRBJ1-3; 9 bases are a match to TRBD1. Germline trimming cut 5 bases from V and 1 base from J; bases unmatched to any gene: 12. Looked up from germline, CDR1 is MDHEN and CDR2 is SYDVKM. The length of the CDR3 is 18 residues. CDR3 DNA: TGTGCCAGCAGTCTCCACCTCGGACAGGGGCAATCTGGAAACACCATATATTTT. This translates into CASSLHLGQGQSGNTIYF.

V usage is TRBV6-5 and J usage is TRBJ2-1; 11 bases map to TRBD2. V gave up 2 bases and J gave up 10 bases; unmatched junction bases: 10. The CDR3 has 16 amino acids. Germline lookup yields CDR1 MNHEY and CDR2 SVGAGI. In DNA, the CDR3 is TGTGCCAGCAGTTACAATCGGCTAGCGGGAGGTGGGGAGCAGTTCTTC. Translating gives CASSYNRLAGGGEQFF.

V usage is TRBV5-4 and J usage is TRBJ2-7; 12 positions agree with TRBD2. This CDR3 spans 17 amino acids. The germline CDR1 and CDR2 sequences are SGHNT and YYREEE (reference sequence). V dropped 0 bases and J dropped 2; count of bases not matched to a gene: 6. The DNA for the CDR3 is TGTGCCAGCAGCTTGGTCGGGACTAGCGGGCCTACCTACGAGCAGTACTTC. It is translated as CASSLVGTSGPTYEQYF.

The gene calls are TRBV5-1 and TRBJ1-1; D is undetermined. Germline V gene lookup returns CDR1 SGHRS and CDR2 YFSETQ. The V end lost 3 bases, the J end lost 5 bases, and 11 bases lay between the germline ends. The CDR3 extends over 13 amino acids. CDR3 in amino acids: CASSSTFLTEAFF. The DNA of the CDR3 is TGCGCCAGCAGCTCCACATTTTTAACTGAAGCTTTCTTT.

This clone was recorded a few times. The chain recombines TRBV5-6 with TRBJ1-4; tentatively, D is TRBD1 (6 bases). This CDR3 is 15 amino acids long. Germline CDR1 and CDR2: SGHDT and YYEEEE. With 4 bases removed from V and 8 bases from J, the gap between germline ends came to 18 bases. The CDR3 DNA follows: TGTGCCAGCAGCACCCTGACAGGCACAGGAGAAAAACTGTTTTTT. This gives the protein CASSTLTGTGEKLFF.

The CDR3, as DNA: TGTGCCAGCAGTTTACGACAGGGGAGGGGTGAAAAACTGTTTTTT. It specifies CASSLRQGRGEKLFF. The rearrangement links TRBV27 to TRBJ1-4; 8 bases agree with TRBD1. The ends lost 2 bases at V and 7 bases at J; junction bases unmatched: 6. This CDR3 spans 15 amino acids. CDR1 and CDR2 (germline): MNHEY, SMNVEV (reference sequence).

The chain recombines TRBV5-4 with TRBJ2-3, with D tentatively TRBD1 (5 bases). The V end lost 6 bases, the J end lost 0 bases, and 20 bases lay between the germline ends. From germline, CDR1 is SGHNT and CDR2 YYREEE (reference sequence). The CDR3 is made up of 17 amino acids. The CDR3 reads CASIPGGAVGSTDTQYF. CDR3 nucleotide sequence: TGTGCCAGCATTCCCGGTGGGGCGGTCGGAAGCACAGATACGCAGTATTTT.

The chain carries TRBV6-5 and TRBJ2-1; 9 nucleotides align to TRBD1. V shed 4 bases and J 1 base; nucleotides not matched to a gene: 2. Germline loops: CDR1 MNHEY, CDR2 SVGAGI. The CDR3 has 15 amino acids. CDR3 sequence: CASSLTGGSYNEQFF. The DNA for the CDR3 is TGTGCCAGCAGTTTGACAGGGGGGTCCTACAATGAGCAGTTCTTC.

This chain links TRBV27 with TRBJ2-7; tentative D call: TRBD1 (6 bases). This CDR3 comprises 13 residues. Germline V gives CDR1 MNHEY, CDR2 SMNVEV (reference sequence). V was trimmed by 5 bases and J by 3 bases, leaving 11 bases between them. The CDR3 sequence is CASSPQGDYEQYF. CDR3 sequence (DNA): TGTGCCAGCAGTCCACAGGGAGACTACGAGCAGTACTTC.

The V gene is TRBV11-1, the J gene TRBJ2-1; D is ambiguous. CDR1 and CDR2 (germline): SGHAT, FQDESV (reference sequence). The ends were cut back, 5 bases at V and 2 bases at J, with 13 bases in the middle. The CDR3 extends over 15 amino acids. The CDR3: CASSPRSGAYNEQFF. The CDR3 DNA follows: TGTGCCAGCAGCCCCCGCTCCGGTGCCTACAATGAGCAGTTCTTC. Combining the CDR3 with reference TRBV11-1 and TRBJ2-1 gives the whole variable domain EAEVAQSPRYKITEKSQAVAFWCDPISGHATLYWYRQILGQGPELLVQFQDESVVDDSQLPKDRFSAERLKGVDSTLKIQPAELGDSAMYLCASSPRSGAYNEQFFGPGTRLTVL.

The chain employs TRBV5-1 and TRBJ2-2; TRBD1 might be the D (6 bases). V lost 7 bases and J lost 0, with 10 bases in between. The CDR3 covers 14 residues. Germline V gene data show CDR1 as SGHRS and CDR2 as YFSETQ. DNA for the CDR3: TGCGCCAGCGAGGGGGTGGCGAACACCGGGGAGCTGTTTTTT. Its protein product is CASEGVANTGELFF.

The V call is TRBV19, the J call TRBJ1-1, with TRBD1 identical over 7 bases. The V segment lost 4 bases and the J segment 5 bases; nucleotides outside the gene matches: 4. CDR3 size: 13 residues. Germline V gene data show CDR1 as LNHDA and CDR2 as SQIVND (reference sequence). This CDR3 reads CASSRGQKTEAFF. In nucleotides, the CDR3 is TGTGCCAGTAGTAGGGGACAGAAGACTGAAGCTTTCTTT.

CDR3 DNA sequence: TGTGCCAGCAGCGTAGTGGGGTCAGGGGGCTATGGCTACACCTTC. Its protein product is CASSVVGSGGYGYTF. V and J are TRBV9 and TRBJ1-2; 7 bases fit TRBD1. The length of the CDR3 is 15 residues. CDR1 SGDLS and CDR2 YYNGEE come from the germline V gene. Trimming took 0 bases from V and 4 from J; bases not matched to a gene: 6.

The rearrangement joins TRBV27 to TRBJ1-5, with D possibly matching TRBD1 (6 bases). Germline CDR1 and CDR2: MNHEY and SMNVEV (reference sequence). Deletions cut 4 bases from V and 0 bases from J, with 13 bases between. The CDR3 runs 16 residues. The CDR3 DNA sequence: TGTGCCAGCAGTTCTACAGGGTTCAATAGCAATCAGCCCCAGCATTTT. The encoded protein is CASSSTGFNSNQPQHF.

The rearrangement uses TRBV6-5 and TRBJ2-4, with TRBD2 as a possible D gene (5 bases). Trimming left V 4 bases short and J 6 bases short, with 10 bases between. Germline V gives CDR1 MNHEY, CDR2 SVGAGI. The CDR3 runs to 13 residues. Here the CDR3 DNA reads TGTGCCAGCAGTTCCCTCCGGGGAAACATTCAGTACTTC. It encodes CASSSLRGNIQYF.

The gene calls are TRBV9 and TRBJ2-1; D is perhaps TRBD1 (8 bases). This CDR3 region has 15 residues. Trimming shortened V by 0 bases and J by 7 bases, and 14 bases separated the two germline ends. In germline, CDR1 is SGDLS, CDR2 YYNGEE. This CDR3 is CASSVVTGGGNEQFF. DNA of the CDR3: TGTGCCAGCAGCGTAGTAACAGGGGGGGGGAATGAGCAGTTCTTC.

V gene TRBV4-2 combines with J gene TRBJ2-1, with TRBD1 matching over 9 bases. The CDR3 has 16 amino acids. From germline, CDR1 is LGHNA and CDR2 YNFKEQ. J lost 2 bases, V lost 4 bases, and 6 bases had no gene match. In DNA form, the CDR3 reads TGTGCCAGCAGCCGCATCGGGACAGGGCCCTACAATGAGCAGTTCTTC. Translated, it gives CASSRIGTGPYNEQFF.